A selection of T cell receptor beta chains follows, all from one sample in a study of a mutant IDH1 vaccine in newly diagnosed glioma. No antigen has been assigned to these receptors. Measured with immunoSEQ multiplex PCR; TCRdb has only the in-frame clones, and not every one. Among approximately 43,000 clones listed, 60% to 85% were seen once. The sequenced sample was PBMCs, obtained from a glioma patient whose treatment included an IDH1 peptide vaccine. The receptors stem from a woman between 40 and 50 years old with glioma. Some clones in this sample may be carry-over from other donors' samples. CDR3s include the opening cysteine and the closing phenylalanine or tryptophan. Each record gives: clone size, D gene, V gene, J gene, CDR3 protein, CDR3 DNA. D genes are given only for firm matches. Only part of the rows carry a size: once, few, many, or a class if the clone is expanded.

abundance: once
d_gene: .
v_gene: TRBV7-9
j_gene: TRBJ1-3
CDR3aa: CASSPSGNTIYF
CDR3nt: TGTGCCAGCAGCCCAAGTGGAAACACCATATATTTT

abundance: once
d_gene: .
v_gene: TRBV6-5
j_gene: TRBJ2-5
CDR3aa: CASRYEQETQYF
CDR3nt: TGTGCCAGCCGGTACGAACAAGAGACCCAGTACTTC

abundance: once
d_gene: .
v_gene: TRBV2
j_gene: TRBJ2-7
CDR3aa: CASSSGSLSYEQYF
CDR3nt: TGTGCCAGCAGTTCAGGTTCCCTCTCCTACGAGCAGTACTTC

abundance: .
d_gene: .
v_gene: TRBV5-5
j_gene: TRBJ1-2
CDR3aa: CASSRLTLYGYTF
CDR3nt: TGTGCCAGCAGCCGATTAACCCTCTATGGCTACACCTTC

abundance: .
d_gene: TRBD2
v_gene: TRBV4-2
j_gene: TRBJ2-3
CDR3aa: CASSQEGSGGRADTQYF
CDR3nt: TGTGCCAGCAGCCAAGAGGGTAGCGGGGGCCGAGCAGATACGCAGTATTTT

abundance: .
d_gene: .
v_gene: TRBV19
j_gene: TRBJ2-3
CDR3aa: CASTLRMGADTQYF
CDR3nt: TGTGCCAGTACCCTGAGGATGGGAGCAGATACGCAGTATTTT

abundance: once
d_gene: .
v_gene: TRBV25-1
j_gene: TRBJ1-2
CDR3aa: CAADREGHGYTF
CDR3nt: TGTGCAGCAGATAGGGAGGGGCATGGCTACACCTTC

abundance: .
d_gene: .
v_gene: TRBV29-1
j_gene: TRBJ1-1
CDR3aa: CSASRAGNTEAFF
CDR3nt: TGCAGCGCTTCCAGGGCCGGGAACACTGAAGCTTTCTTT

abundance: .
d_gene: TRBD1
v_gene: TRBV5-6
j_gene: TRBJ1-2
CDR3aa: CASSLGTGILSYTF
CDR3nt: TGTGCCAGCAGCTTGGGGACAGGGATCTTAAGCTACACCTTC

abundance: .
d_gene: .
v_gene: TRBV27
j_gene: TRBJ1-4
CDR3aa: CASSPWGATNEKLFF
CDR3nt: TGTGCCAGCAGTCCTTGGGGGGCAACTAATGAAAAACTGTTTTTT

abundance: .
d_gene: TRBD1
v_gene: TRBV10-3
j_gene: TRBJ1-1
CDR3aa: CAISGQGSNTEAFF
CDR3nt: TGTGCCATCAGCGGACAGGGATCGAACACTGAAGCTTTCTTT

abundance: .
d_gene: .
v_gene: TRBV5-4
j_gene: TRBJ1-5
CDR3aa: CASSLAGNNQPQHF
CDR3nt: TGTGCCAGCAGCTTGGCGGGGAACAATCAGCCCCAGCATTTT

abundance: .
d_gene: .
v_gene: TRBV7-9
j_gene: TRBJ2-6
CDR3aa: CASSFSGAGANVLTF
CDR3nt: TGTGCCAGCAGCTTCTCAGGGGCTGGGGCCAACGTCCTGACTTTC

abundance: .
d_gene: .
v_gene: TRBV6-1
j_gene: TRBJ2-7
CDR3aa: CASSTMAPYEQYF
CDR3nt: TGTGCCAGCAGTACGATGGCGCCGTACGAGCAGTACTTC

abundance: .
d_gene: .
v_gene: TRBV27
j_gene: TRBJ2-1
CDR3aa: CASSDAYYNEQFF
CDR3nt: TGTGCCAGCAGCGATGCTTATTACAATGAGCAGTTCTTC

abundance: .
d_gene: TRBD1
v_gene: TRBV9
j_gene: TRBJ1-2
CDR3aa: CASSVIGGGNYGYTF
CDR3nt: TGTGCCAGCAGCGTAATAGGAGGGGGCAACTATGGCTACACCTTC

abundance: .
d_gene: TRBD1
v_gene: TRBV4-1
j_gene: TRBJ2-4
CDR3aa: CASSQGTGEAKNIQYF
CDR3nt: TGCGCCAGCAGCCAAGGGACAGGGGAAGCCAAAAACATTCAGTACTTC

abundance: .
d_gene: .
v_gene: TRBV7-9
j_gene: TRBJ2-3
CDR3aa: CASSFSGSTDTQYF
CDR3nt: TGTGCCAGCAGCTTTTCCGGTAGCACAGATACGCAGTATTTT

abundance: .
d_gene: .
v_gene: TRBV18
j_gene: TRBJ2-4
CDR3aa: CASSPGNIQYF
CDR3nt: TGTGCCAGCTCACCGGGAAACATTCAGTACTTC

abundance: few
d_gene: TRBD2
v_gene: TRBV10-2
j_gene: TRBJ2-2
CDR3aa: CASKLAGGPTGELFF
CDR3nt: TGCGCCAGCAAGCTAGCGGGAGGCCCCACCGGGGAGCTGTTTTTT